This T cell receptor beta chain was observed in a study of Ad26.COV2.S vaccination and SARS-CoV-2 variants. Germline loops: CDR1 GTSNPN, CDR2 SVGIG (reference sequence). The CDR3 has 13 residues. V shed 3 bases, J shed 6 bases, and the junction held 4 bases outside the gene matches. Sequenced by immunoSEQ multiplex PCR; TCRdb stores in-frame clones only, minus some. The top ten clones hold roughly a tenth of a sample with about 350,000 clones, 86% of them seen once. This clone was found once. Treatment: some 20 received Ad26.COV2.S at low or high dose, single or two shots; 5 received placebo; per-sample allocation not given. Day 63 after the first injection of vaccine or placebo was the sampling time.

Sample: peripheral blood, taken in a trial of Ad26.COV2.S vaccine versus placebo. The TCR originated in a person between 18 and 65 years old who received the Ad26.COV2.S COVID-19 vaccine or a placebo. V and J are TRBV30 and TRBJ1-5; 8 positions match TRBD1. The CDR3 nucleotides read TGTGCCTGGAGCCGACAGGGGATTCAGCCCCAGCATTTT. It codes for CAWSRQGIQPQHF.